Presented here are 18 T cell receptor beta chains from one specimen sequenced in a study. MiXCR, applied by TCRdb to the RT-PCR reads, yields one record per CDR3 protein. Among 650,000 to 800,000 distinct CDR3 sequences, 13% to 15% were seen once, and the ten largest hold 3.6%. Sequencing used memory CD4+ T cells from blood. These receptor sequences come from a female donor in good health, serving as a healthy control.

A few counts support this clonotype. V gene TRBV3-1 combines with J gene TRBJ2-3, with D uncertain. The germline V gene has CDR1 LGHDT and CDR2 YNNKEL (reference sequence). The V gene lost 4 bases and the J gene lost 1 base, with 12 bases spanning the gap. This CDR3 is built from 15 residues. In DNA form, the CDR3 reads TGTGCCAGCAGCCTATACGAGGCGGGCACAGATACGCAGTATTTT. As protein: CASSLYEAGTDTQYF.

At least ten counts were recorded for this clonotype. This chain joins TRBV10-3 and TRBJ2-7; 12 bases fit TRBD2. The CDR3 sequence is 15 residues long. Germline loops: CDR1 ENHRY, CDR2 SYGVKD. The ends lost 4 bases at V and 7 bases at J; junction bases unmatched: 8. CDR3 sequence: CAISATSGRPWEQYF. The CDR3 DNA follows: TGTGCCATCAGTGCTACTAGCGGGAGGCCCTGGGAGCAGTACTTC.

In this sample, this clonotype turned up a few times. The chain joins TRBV9 to TRBJ2-3, with TRBD1 matching over 8 bases. This CDR3 has 16 residues. V shed 2 bases, J shed 0 bases, and the junction held 5 bases outside the gene matches. CDR1 SGDLS and CDR2 YYNGEE come from the germline V gene. In DNA form, the CDR3 reads TGTGCCAGCAGCGTTCAGGGGGCAAGGAGCACAGATACGCAGTATTTT. This codes for CASSVQGARSTDTQYF.

The gene calls are TRBV28 and TRBJ2-5, with TRBD1 as a possible D gene (6 bases). CDR3 length: 12 amino acids. Germline loops: CDR1 MDHEN, CDR2 SYDVKM. The ends were cut back, 9 bases at V and 7 bases at J, with 15 bases in the middle. The chain's CDR3 is CASRTGLATQYF. In nucleotides, the CDR3 is TGTGCCAGTCGAACAGGGCTGGCGACCCAGTACTTC.

The chain carries TRBV11-2 and TRBJ2-1, with 9 bases identical to TRBD1. CDR1 is SGHAT, CDR2 FQNNGV, per germline. This CDR3 comprises 15 residues. The V and J ends lost 4 bases and 6 bases, in that order; junction bases with no gene match: 7. The CDR3 coding sequence is TGTGCCAGCAGCTCCCGGACAGGGGTTCCCAATGAGCAGTTCTTC. As protein: CASSSRTGVPNEQFF.

This rearrangement joins TRBV7-9 to TRBJ2-7; 7 nucleotides align to TRBD1. The J segment lost 3 bases and the V segment lost 7 bases, leaving 12 bases of the junction unmatched. The CDR3 is 15 residues long. The germline V gene has CDR1 SEHNR and CDR2 FQNEAQ (reference sequence). CDR3 bases: TGTGCCAGCACCATAATGTCAGGGGGATTCTACGAGCAGTACTTC. Its translation is CASTIMSGGFYEQYF.

This clonotype was found a few times. The chain employs TRBV6-2 or TRBV6-3 and TRBJ2-1, with D perhaps matching TRBD1 (6 bases). Germline V gives CDR1 MNHEY, CDR2 SVGEGT. This CDR3 is 13 amino acids long. The ends were cut back, 7 bases at V and 5 bases at J, with 12 bases in the middle. In DNA form, the CDR3 reads TGTGCCAGCATTCGGGACACCAACAATGAGCAGTTCTTC. Translated, it gives CASIRDTNNEQFF.

The sample holds many counts of this clonotype. V is TRBV7-2 and J is TRBJ2-7; 12 bases map to TRBD2. Trimming removed 5 bases from V and 1 base from J; junction bases left unmatched: 9. Germline CDR1 and CDR2: SGHTA and FQGNSA. The length of the CDR3 is 17 residues. The CDR3 nucleotides are TGTGCCAGCAGCCAGTTCCCCGGGACTAGCGGGTCCTACGAGCAGTACTTC. Protein sequence: CASSQFPGTSGSYEQYF.

This clonotype was detected a few times. The chain employs TRBV6-1 and TRBJ2-1, with a weak D call TRBD1 (5 bases). The ends were cut back, 3 bases at V and 0 bases at J, with 9 bases in the middle. The CDR3 contains 15 residues. The germline V gene encodes CDR1 MNHNS and CDR2 SASEGT. CDR3 region: CASSERQSSYNEQFF. The CDR3 bases are TGTGCCAGCAGTGAGAGACAGAGCTCCTACAATGAGCAGTTCTTC.

The chain joins TRBV20-1 to TRBJ2-5; the match to TRBD1 covers 7 bases. Germline loops: CDR1 DFQATT, CDR2 SNEGSKA (reference sequence). The length of the CDR3 is 14 residues. J gave up 1 base and V 6 bases, and 8 bases lay outside the gene matches. The CDR3 bases are TGCAGTGCCAGGGGACAGCCGTTCCAAGAGACCCAGTACTTC. Translation gives CSARGQPFQETQYF.

The chain joins TRBV5-1 to TRBJ1-1; tentatively, D is TRBD1 (5 bases). The CDR3 totals 15 residues. Germline V CDR1 and CDR2: SGHRS, YFSETQ. The ends were cut back, 3 bases at V and 3 bases at J, with 15 bases in the middle. Here the CDR3 reads CASSYGGVRDTEAFF. The CDR3, as DNA: TGCGCCAGCAGCTACGGGGGGGTAAGGGACACTGAAGCTTTCTTT. The entire variable domain, with the rest obtained from reference TRBV5-1 and TRBJ1-1, is as follows: KAGVTQTPRYLIKTRGQQVTLSCSPISGHRSVSWYQQTPGQGLQFLFEYFSETQRNKGNFPGRFSGRQFSNSRSEMNVSTLELGDSALYLCASSYGGVRDTEAFFGQGTRLTVV.

There are a few counts of this clonotype. The chain employs TRBV27 and TRBJ2-7, with 11 nucleotides matching TRBD1. Germline V gene data show CDR1 as MNHEY and CDR2 as SMNVEV (reference sequence). The CDR3 extends over 16 amino acids. The trim removed 8 bases at V and 4 bases at J, leaving 13 bases unmatched. CDR3 sequence: CASHPDPGTGGYEQYF. The CDR3 region has the DNA TGTGCCAGCCACCCCGACCCCGGGACAGGGGGATACGAGCAGTACTTC.

This clonotype was observed at least ten times. V gene TRBV29-1 combines with J gene TRBJ2-7; D may be TRBD1 (6 bases). Germline V CDR1 and CDR2: SQVTM, ANQGSEA. V gave up 3 bases and J gave up 5 bases, with 14 bases separating them. The length of the CDR3 is 13 residues. The CDR3 coding sequence is TGCAGCGTTGAGAAAGGGGGTCGGGACGAGCAGTACTTC. This codes for CSVEKGGRDEQYF.

On this clonotype itself: Just one base apart from a much larger clone, this may be a read error. The rearrangement links TRBV6-1 to TRBJ1-1; D unresolved. CDR1 is MNHNS and CDR2 is SASEGT in the germline V gene. The CDR3 is 13 amino acids. Trimming took 4 bases from V and 1 from J, leaving 7 bases between them. The CDR3 sequence: CASSGEGNTEAFF. The DNA for the CDR3 is TGTGCCAGCAGTGGGGAAGGGAACACTGAAGCTTTCTTT.

This clonotype came up a few times. The gene calls are TRBV5-1 and TRBJ2-3; perhaps TRBD2 as D (6 bases). The CDR3 runs 15 residues. Deletions cut 5 bases from V and 2 bases from J, with 15 bases between. Germline-derived CDR1 and CDR2 are SGHRS and YFSETQ. The CDR3 sequence: CASRRGGTSTDTQYF. The CDR3 DNA follows: TGCGCCAGCAGGCGGGGCGGGACCTCCACAGATACGCAGTATTTT. Full variable domain (outside the CDR3, taken from reference TRBV5-1 and TRBJ2-3): KAGVTQTPRYLIKTRGQQVTLSCSPISGHRSVSWYQQTPGQGLQFLFEYFSETQRNKGNFPGRFSGRQFSNSRSEMNVSTLELGDSALYLCASRRGGTSTDTQYFGPGTRLTVL.

The sample holds a few counts of this clonotype. J is TRBJ2-3 and V is TRBV6-6; 9 positions match TRBD1. Germline V gives CDR1 MNHNY, CDR2 SVGAGI (reference sequence). This CDR3 contains 17 residues. V lost 6 bases and J lost 2; bases outside the gene matches: 12. This chain's CDR3 is CASRPDRGQIFTDTQYF. CDR3 nucleotides: TGTGCCAGCAGGCCGGACAGGGGACAAATCTTCACAGATACGCAGTATTTT.

This chain links TRBV4-3 with TRBJ2-1, with 7 bases fitting TRBD2. Per germline, CDR1 LGHNA and CDR2 YSLEER. With 4 bases clipped from V and 6 bases from J, the junction kept 12 bases outside the gene matches. This CDR3 comprises 16 residues. This CDR3 reads CASSLIRGTTVNEQFF. The CDR3 DNA sequence: TGCGCCAGCAGCCTCATTCGGGGGACTACCGTCAATGAGCAGTTCTTC.

V gene TRBV7-3 combines with J gene TRBJ2-1, with D uncertain. This CDR3 spans 16 amino acids. Germline V CDR1 and CDR2: SGHTA, FQGTGA. Trimming cost V 3 bases and J 2 bases, with 14 bases left between them. CDR3 residues: CASSLSSGSPYNEQFF. CDR3 bases: TGTGCCAGCAGCTTGTCTTCCGGGTCCCCCTACAATGAGCAGTTCTTC.